These 22 T cell receptor beta chains came from one sample sequenced in a study of blood T cell repertoires in COVID-19. Method: immunoSEQ multiplex PCR; TCRdb's copy keeps in-frame clones and lacks some. Of about 290,000 clones detected, 89% appear once; the ten largest clones hold less than 2%. Sequenced material: PBMCs or T cells enriched from blood (not recorded which). Source of these receptors: a woman aged 40 to 50 who had recovered from COVID-19.

The CDR3 DNA sequence: TGTGCCACCAACCCCGGACAGGGGGCTAATGAAAAACTGTTTTTT. Its translation is CATNPGQGANEKLFF. The V call is TRBV10-3, the J call TRBJ1-4; TRBD1 aligns across 10 bases. From germline, CDR1 is ENHRY and CDR2 SYGVKD. The CDR3 totals 15 residues. V dropped 10 bases and J dropped 3; count of bases not matched to a gene: 8.

This clone occurred once. This chain joins TRBV24-1 and TRBJ1-1, with 9 nucleotides matching TRBD1. CDR1 and CDR2 (germline): KGHDR, SFDVKD. Losses at the gene ends were 4 bases for V and 0 bases for J; bases not matched to a gene: 8. The CDR3 loop spans 17 amino acids. The CDR3 DNA follows: TGTGCCACCAGTGAGTCAGGGACAGGGTTTATGAACACTGAAGCTTTCTTT. Translating it yields CATSESGTGFMNTEAFF.

The chain is built from TRBV6-5 and TRBJ1-6; D perhaps matches TRBD1 (6 bases). Trimming stripped 6 bases from V and 7 bases from J, with 13 bases between. This CDR3 has 14 amino acids. Per germline, CDR1 MNHEY and CDR2 SVGAGI. The CDR3 sequence: CASRPTGHNSPLHF. CDR3 DNA: TGTGCCAGCAGGCCGACAGGTCACAATTCACCCCTCCACTTT.

This chain links TRBV13 with TRBJ2-1, with 7 bases aligning to TRBD2. The CDR3 loop spans 17 amino acids. After removal of 1 base from V and 5 bases from J, the junction contained 11 bases not matched to a gene. Germline lookup yields CDR1 PRHDT and CDR2 FYEKMQ (reference sequence). The chain's CDR3 is CASSLDVAGDGDNEQFF. As DNA, the CDR3 is TGTGCCAGCAGCTTAGATGTTGCGGGAGACGGGGACAATGAGCAGTTCTTC.

The V and J genes are TRBV10-1 and TRBJ2-3, with TRBD2 matching over 9 bases. The CDR3 extends over 16 amino acids. V trimming: 5 bases; J trimming: 3 bases; junction bases outside the gene matches: 9. Germline V CDR1 and CDR2: WNHNN, SYGVQD (reference sequence). The CDR3 bases are TGCGCCAGCAGTCCCCGGGGAGCGGGAGGAACAGATACGCAGTATTTT. Amino acids: CASSPRGAGGTDTQYF.

This clone came up once. The chain is built from TRBV2 and TRBJ2-3; D is uncertain. Germline assignment: CDR1 SNHLY and CDR2 FYNNEI. The CDR3 covers 13 residues. V was shortened by 6 bases and J by 1 base, with 8 bases between the two germline ends. Here the CDR3 DNA reads TGTGCCAGCAGCCGAGATGGCACAGATACGCAGTATTTT. Encoded protein: CASSRDGTDTQYF. The full variable domain, completed using reference TRBV2 and TRBJ2-3, is EPEVTQTPSHQVTQMGQEVILRCVPISNHLYFYWYRQILGQKVEFLVSFYNNEISEKSEIFDDQFSVERPDGSNFTLKIRSTKLEDSAMYFCASSRDGTDTQYFGPGTRLTVL.

This rearrangement joins TRBV2 to TRBJ1-5; D may be TRBD1 (5 bases). The CDR3 spans 12 residues. Trimming removed 4 bases from V and 4 bases from J, with 5 bases in between. Germline loops: CDR1 SNHLY, CDR2 FYNNEI. CDR3: CASSAGNQPQHF. The CDR3, as DNA: TGTGCCAGCAGTGCAGGGAATCAGCCCCAGCATTTT.

This chain joins TRBV10-3 and TRBJ1-2, with 9 bases that match TRBD1. The CDR3 loop spans 17 amino acids. Trimming removed 5 bases from V and 0 bases from J; junction bases left unmatched: 10. Germline lookup yields CDR1 ENHRY and CDR2 SYGVKD. The DNA for the CDR3 is TGTGCCATCAGTTACGTCCCGGGACAGGGCGCTAACTATGGCTACACCTTC. This sequence encodes CAISYVPGQGANYGYTF.

The chain recombines TRBV7-2 with TRBJ2-3; tentatively, D is TRBD2 (6 bases). The germline gives CDR1 SGHTA, CDR2 FQGNSA. V dropped 1 base and J dropped 1 base, with 21 bases sitting between them. There are 19 residues in the CDR3. The CDR3 loop is CASSLDRRRRGGGTDTQYF. CDR3 DNA sequence: TGTGCCAGCAGCTTAGACCGCCGGAGACGGGGAGGCGGCACAGATACGCAGTATTTT.

The J gene is TRBJ2-1, the V gene TRBV5-1; 7 positions agree with TRBD2. J gave up 1 base and V 5 bases, and 3 bases lay outside the gene matches. Germline V gives CDR1 SGHRS, CDR2 YFSETQ. The CDR3 loop spans 14 amino acids. CDR3 loop: CASSSSGSYNEQFF. The CDR3 region has the DNA TGCGCCAGCAGTAGTAGCGGGTCCTACAATGAGCAGTTCTTC.

The chain recombines TRBV5-1 with TRBJ1-4; D gene ambiguous. Germline V gene lookup returns CDR1 SGHRS and CDR2 YFSETQ. This CDR3 contains 15 residues. The V end lost 4 bases, the J end lost 8 bases, and 18 bases lay between the germline ends. The CDR3 DNA is TGCGCCAGCAGCGCCAACACCCGGGGAGGAGAAAAACTGTTTTTT. The encoded protein is CASSANTRGGEKLFF.

This clone was seen a few times. The chain couples TRBV6-2 or TRBV6-3 to TRBJ1-1; D is ambiguous. Trimming stripped 0 bases from V and 6 bases from J, with 14 bases between. CDR1 MNHEY and CDR2 SVGEGT come from the germline V gene. CDR3 length: 15 amino acids. The CDR3 sequence is CASSYSGQAGSEAFF. The CDR3, as DNA: TGTGCCAGCAGTTACTCCGGTCAGGCGGGGTCTGAAGCTTTCTTT.

A single count supports this clone. V is TRBV6-5 and J is TRBJ1-2; D unclear. CDR1 and CDR2 from the germline V gene are MNHEY and SVGAGI. The CDR3 is 15 residues long. Trimming took 5 bases from V and 4 from J, leaving 17 bases between them. For the CDR3, the DNA is TGTGCCAGCAGTCTACAAGGGAGCTTCGCCTATGGCTACACCTTC. It is translated as CASSLQGSFAYGYTF.

This rearrangement joins TRBV5-1 to TRBJ2-1; 8 bases align to TRBD2. The germline V gene encodes CDR1 SGHRS and CDR2 YFSETQ. V lost 0 bases and J lost 9; bases outside the gene matches: 8. This CDR3 spans 15 amino acids. CDR3 in DNA: TGCGCCAGCAGCTTGGTAGCGGGAAGGTCTGGTGAGCAGTTCTTC. Amino acids: CASSLVAGRSGEQFF.

The chain has TRBV7-9 and TRBJ1-5; 7 bases fit TRBD1. In germline, CDR1 is SEHNR, CDR2 FQNEAQ (reference sequence). This CDR3 is 15 amino acids long. The V gene end was trimmed by 5 bases and the J gene end by 3 bases; junction bases not matched to a gene: 7. CDR3 in DNA: TGTGCCAGCAGCGAGGGGGCAGTCGCCAATCAGCCCCAGCATTTT. Protein sequence: CASSEGAVANQPQHF.

The chain uses TRBV19 and TRBJ1-2; TRBD1 might be the D (5 bases). The germline gives CDR1 LNHDA, CDR2 SQIVND (reference sequence). The CDR3 has 13 residues. V lost 6 bases to trimming and J lost 4 bases, with 12 bases between them. The CDR3 sequence is CASSLTGFYGYTF. The CDR3 bases are TGTGCCAGTAGCCTCACAGGCTTCTATGGCTACACCTTC.

This clone was recorded once. The V and J genes are TRBV29-1 and TRBJ2-5, with 7 nucleotides matching TRBD2. This CDR3 spans 13 amino acids. Germline V gene sequence: CDR1 SQVTM, CDR2 ANQGSEA. V dropped 4 bases and J dropped 2; count of bases not matched to a gene: 4. The CDR3 DNA is TGCAGCGTTGGGACCGGGAGGCAAGAGACCCAGTACTTC. Translating it yields CSVGTGRQETQYF.

The V and J genes are TRBV5-1 and TRBJ2-1, with TRBD2 identical over 10 bases. The CDR3 length is 15 residues. Germline loops: CDR1 SGHRS, CDR2 YFSETQ. Trimming at V came to 6 bases and at J to 5 bases, leaving 8 bases not matched to a gene. The CDR3 coding sequence is TGCGCCAGCACCCGGGGGAGCGGGGGGGACAATGAGCAGTTCTTC. Translation: CASTRGSGGDNEQFF.

This CDR3 reads CARLKPQGWSYGYTF. The CDR3 DNA reads as TGTGCCAGGCTAAAGCCCCAGGGGTGGAGTTATGGCTACACCTTC. The J gene is TRBJ1-2, the V gene TRBV19; perhaps TRBD1 as D (6 bases). The CDR3 contains 15 residues. V shed 9 bases and J shed 5 bases, with 22 bases lying between them. The V gene's germline CDR1 is LNHDA and CDR2 SQIVND (reference sequence).

The chain uses TRBV25-1 and TRBJ2-3; TRBD1 agrees at 8 bases. With 4 bases clipped from V and 6 bases from J, the junction kept 12 bases outside the gene matches. The length of the CDR3 is 16 residues. CDR1 MGHDK and CDR2 SYGVNS come from the germline V gene. The chain's CDR3 is CASSVGRTGRMDTQYF. CDR3 in DNA: TGTGCCAGCAGTGTTGGAAGGACAGGGAGAATGGATACGCAGTATTTT.

The table lists this clone with a count of one. V gene TRBV15 combines with J gene TRBJ1-6; no firm D call. V was clipped by 0 bases and J by 7 bases, with 10 bases between them. From germline, CDR1 is LNHNV and CDR2 YYDKDF (reference sequence). The CDR3 loop spans 15 amino acids. The CDR3 loop reads CATSRDRGDNSPLHF. In nucleotides, the CDR3 is TGTGCCACCAGCAGAGATCGGGGAGACAATTCACCCCTCCACTTT.

The chain links TRBV30 to TRBJ1-3, with D perhaps TRBD1 (5 bases). CDR3 size: 13 residues. The germline gives CDR1 GTSNPN, CDR2 SVGIG (reference sequence). V was clipped by 0 bases and J by 4 bases, with 7 bases between them. The CDR3 DNA is TGTGCCTGGAGTGTATCAGGGGGAAACACCATATATTTT. Translated, it gives CAWSVSGGNTIYF.